Below, 24 T cell receptor beta chains from the same sample are listed, as sequenced in a study of blood T cell repertoires in COVID-19. The table came from immunoSEQ multiplex PCR; TCRdb's copy has only in-frame clones and leaves some out. In the table there are about 150,000 clones, about 80% of which are singletons. The sample comprised peripheral blood. Source of these receptors: a man in his sixties with acute or convalescent COVID-19.

The genes are TRBV5-4 and TRBJ2-7; 9 nucleotides align to TRBD1. Germline assignment: CDR1 SGHNT and CDR2 YYREEE (reference sequence). V lost 3 bases and J lost 3; bases outside the gene matches: 7. There are 15 residues in the CDR3. The CDR3 nucleotides read TGTGCCAGCAGCTCTCCCGGGACAGGGTACTACGAGCAGTACTTC. This codes for CASSSPGTGYYEQYF.

The CDR3 loop is CASRDTLYGYTF. Written as DNA, the CDR3 is TGTGCTTCCCGGGACACTTTATATGGCTACACCTTC. V usage is TRBV2 and J usage is TRBJ1-2, with TRBD1 as a possible D gene (6 bases). The length of the CDR3 is 12 residues. CDR1 is SNHLY, CDR2 FYNNEI, per germline.

V usage is TRBV2 and J usage is TRBJ2-2, with 10 bases matching TRBD2. The CDR3 totals 15 residues. With V trimmed by 11 bases and J by 1 base, 7 bases remained unmatched. Germline V gene lookup returns CDR1 SNHLY and CDR2 FYNNEI. Written as DNA, the CDR3 is TGTGCCGGGCGATTAGCGGGAGGGAACACCGGGGAGCTGTTTTTT. Translated, it gives CAGRLAGGNTGELFF.

This chain uses TRBV6-6 with TRBJ2-5; TRBD1 might be the D (7 bases). CDR1 and CDR2 from the germline V gene are MNHNY and SVGAGI (reference sequence). This CDR3 has 15 amino acids. Trimming took off 0 bases at V and 2 bases at J, with 10 bases between the two ends. The CDR3 is CASSYSQGGQETQYF. Here the CDR3 DNA reads TGTGCCAGCAGTTACTCCCAGGGGGGTCAAGAGACCCAGTACTTC.

The chain has TRBV19 and TRBJ2-3; D is possibly TRBD2 (6 bases). Germline V lookup: CDR1 LNHDA, CDR2 SQIVND (reference sequence). This CDR3 spans 15 amino acids. Trimming left V 10 bases short and J 2 bases short, with 19 bases between. The CDR3 nucleotides read TGTGCCATCAGTAGTCGGCGGGGAGCCACAGATACGCAGTATTTT. The encoded protein is CAISSRRGATDTQYF.

The chain has TRBV6-6 and TRBJ1-4; TRBD1 agrees at 10 bases. This CDR3 region has 13 residues. The germline CDR1 and CDR2 sequences are MNHNY and SVGAGI (reference sequence). Trimming removed 9 bases from V and 11 bases from J; junction bases left unmatched: 9. CDR3: CASGGQGWDKLFF. The DNA for the CDR3 is TGTGCCAGTGGGGGACAGGGGTGGGACAAACTGTTTTTT.

The rearrangement links TRBV5-4 to TRBJ2-6; possible D gene TRBD1, 6 bases. Germline loops: CDR1 SGHNT, CDR2 YYREEE (reference sequence). Trimming pared 3 bases from V and 0 bases from J, leaving 13 bases between. The CDR3 consists of 17 residues. The CDR3 coding sequence is TGTGCCAGCAGCTCTCAGACAGGATCCTCTGGGGCCAACGTCCTGACTTTC. It encodes CASSSQTGSSGANVLTF.

The chain uses TRBV9 and TRBJ2-1, with a possible D match to TRBD2 (6 bases). Germline V gene lookup returns CDR1 SGDLS and CDR2 YYNGEE. The CDR3 sequence is 14 residues long. V was trimmed by 5 bases and J by 6 bases, leaving 15 bases between them. In nucleotides, the CDR3 is TGTGCCAGCAGTAAGACCCTGGGGGGCAATGAGCAGTTCTTC. Its protein product is CASSKTLGGNEQFF.

The chain has TRBV6-5 and TRBJ2-3; 7 nucleotides align to TRBD1. Germline trimming cut 8 bases from V and 5 bases from J; bases unmatched to any gene: 10. CDR1 and CDR2 (germline): MNHEY, SVGAGI. This CDR3 is built from 14 residues. The CDR3 region is CASLNNYRGDTQYF. In DNA, the CDR3 is TGTGCCAGCCTAAACAATTACAGGGGAGATACGCAGTATTTT.

J is TRBJ2-1 and V is TRBV5-1; D gene ambiguous. The CDR3 covers 14 residues. Germline V gene sequence: CDR1 SGHRS, CDR2 YFSETQ. Trimming cost V 0 bases and J 7 bases, with 11 bases left between them. The CDR3 region is CASSLASVKNEQFF. For the CDR3, the DNA is TGCGCCAGCAGCTTGGCCTCGGTCAAGAATGAGCAGTTCTTC.

V and J are TRBV18 and TRBJ2-2; D possibly corresponds to TRBD1 (5 bases). Germline values: CDR1 KGHSH, CDR2 LQKENI. V was clipped by 6 bases and J by 7 bases, with 12 bases between them. This CDR3 region has 13 residues. Here the CDR3 DNA reads TGTGCCAGCTCTCCATCCAGGGTCGGGGAGCTGTTTTTT. This encodes CASSPSRVGELFF.

The chain employs TRBV6-2 or TRBV6-3 and TRBJ2-2, with 11 bases identical to TRBD2. In germline, CDR1 is MNHEY, CDR2 SVGEGT. J gave up 0 bases and V 0 bases, and 0 bases lay outside the gene matches. This CDR3 is 17 amino acids long. CDR3 region: CASSYSLAGANTGELFF. The CDR3 DNA is TGTGCCAGCAGTTACTCACTAGCGGGGGCGAACACCGGGGAGCTGTTTTTT.

The sample holds one count of this clone. The chain is built from TRBV4-3 and TRBJ2-2; 14 bases agree with TRBD2. The CDR3 runs 18 residues. The germline V gene has CDR1 LGHNA and CDR2 YSLEER. Trimming at V came to 0 bases and at J to 10 bases, leaving 10 bases not matched to a gene. The CDR3 region is CASSQEGLAGGRRVELFF. CDR3 nucleotide sequence: TGCGCCAGCAGCCAAGAAGGACTAGCGGGGGGTCGACGAGTGGAGCTGTTTTTT.

The chain carries TRBV30 and TRBJ2-7, with TRBD1 as a possible D gene (5 bases). The V gene lost 4 bases and the J gene lost 2 bases, with 30 bases spanning the gap. The CDR3 has 19 residues. Germline CDR1 GTSNPN, CDR2 SVGIG (reference sequence). The CDR3 reads CAWTKDRVPITTGPYEQYF. CDR3 bases: TGTGCCTGGACCAAGGACCGGGTCCCGATAACAACAGGTCCCTACGAGCAGTACTTC.

The CDR3: CASRERGGVSPDTQYF. As DNA, the CDR3 is TGTGCCAGCAGGGAACGGGGGGGCGTTTCCCCAGATACGCAGTATTTT. The rearrangement joins TRBV6-1 to TRBJ2-3; 8 nucleotides agree with TRBD2. CDR3 length equals 16 residues. CDR1 and CDR2 from the germline V gene are MNHNS and SASEGT. V lost 6 bases to trimming and J lost 4 bases; unmatched junction nucleotides: 12.

This sequence joins TRBV6-6 and TRBJ2-1; 11 positions match TRBD2. The V gene's germline CDR1 is MNHNY and CDR2 SVGAGI (reference sequence). CDR3 size: 16 residues. The V and J ends lost 4 bases and 8 bases, in that order; junction bases with no gene match: 10. The CDR3, as DNA: TGTGCCAGCAGTTTTTCCATAGCGGGGGGGCGCGATGAGCAGTTCTTC. Protein sequence: CASSFSIAGGRDEQFF.

This chain links TRBV5-5 with TRBJ1-1, with a weak D call TRBD1 (5 bases). Trimming pared 4 bases from V and 1 base from J, leaving 14 bases between. Per germline, CDR1 SGHKS and CDR2 YYEKEE (reference sequence). CDR3 length: 15 amino acids. CDR3: CASSPGHPRNTEAFF. CDR3 DNA sequence: TGTGCCAGCAGCCCCGGACATCCCCGGAACACTGAAGCTTTCTTT.

V usage is TRBV4-2 and J usage is TRBJ1-4, with 7 bases aligning to TRBD1. There are 16 residues in the CDR3. V lost 0 bases to trimming and J lost 8 bases; unmatched junction nucleotides: 9. Germline assignment: CDR1 LGHNA and CDR2 YNFKEQ. Here the CDR3 reads CASSQDPAAGGEKLFF. The CDR3 DNA sequence: TGTGCCAGCAGCCAAGATCCGGCGGCAGGGGGGGAAAAACTGTTTTTT.

This clone appeared a single time. J is TRBJ2-1 and V is TRBV19; 13 positions match TRBD2. Germline V gives CDR1 LNHDA, CDR2 SQIVND (reference sequence). With V trimmed by 5 bases and J by 7 bases, 8 bases remained unmatched. The CDR3 has 16 amino acids. CDR3 DNA sequence: TGTGCCAGTAGTCCTTACGGACTAGCGGGAGTGAATGAGCAGTTCTTC. Its protein product is CASSPYGLAGVNEQFF.

The chain is built from TRBV9 and TRBJ2-2, with D perhaps matching TRBD2 (5 bases). V lost 0 bases and J lost 5, with 11 bases in between. CDR1 and CDR2 (germline): SGDLS, YYNGEE. The CDR3 runs to 15 residues. The CDR3 sequence: CASSVVAGGTGELFF. The CDR3 coding sequence is TGTGCCAGCAGCGTAGTTGCCGGCGGGACCGGGGAGCTGTTTTTT.

This rearrangement joins TRBV11-3 to TRBJ1-3, with TRBD1 identical over 7 bases. Trimming cost V 5 bases and J 4 bases; bases outside gene matches: 5. The CDR3 runs to 14 residues. CDR1 and CDR2 from the germline V gene are SGHNT and YENEEA. CDR3 in DNA: TGTGCCAGCAGCCCGGGGACAGCCGGAAACACCATATATTTT. The encoded protein is CASSPGTAGNTIYF.

The rearrangement joins TRBV11-3 to TRBJ2-5; the D is unclear. The CDR3 has 13 residues. V was shortened by 4 bases and J by 2 bases, with 8 bases between the two germline ends. CDR1 is SGHNT, CDR2 YENEEA, per germline. CDR3 sequence: CASSSTKQETQYF. The CDR3 region has the DNA TGTGCCAGCAGCTCGACAAAACAAGAGACCCAGTACTTC. Filled out from reference TRBV11-3 and TRBJ2-5, the complete variable domain reads EAGVVQSPRYKIIEKKQPVAFWCNPISGHNTLYWYLQNLGQGPELLIRYENEEAVDDSQLPKDRFSAERLKGVDSTLKIQPAELGDSAVYLCASSSTKQETQYFGPGTRLLVL.

CDR3 in amino acids: CASSFSGGWEKLFF. CDR3 in DNA: TGTGCCAGCAGTTTTTCTGGGGGGTGGGAAAAACTGTTTTTT. The rearrangement links TRBV27 to TRBJ1-4; maybe TRBD1 (5 bases). Per the germline V gene, CDR1 is MNHEY and CDR2 is SMNVEV (reference sequence). The ends were cut back, 3 bases at V and 8 bases at J, with 13 bases in the middle. The CDR3 runs 14 residues.

This chain joins TRBV18 and TRBJ1-5, with D possibly matching TRBD1 (6 bases). Trimming shortened V by 3 bases and J by 0 bases, and 15 bases separated the two germline ends. The V gene's germline CDR1 is KGHSH and CDR2 LQKENI. The CDR3 is made up of 17 amino acids. The CDR3 protein is CASSPGGGAYSNQPQHF. The CDR3 DNA reads as TGTGCCAGCTCACCGGGCGGGGGGGCTTATAGCAATCAGCCCCAGCATTTT.